The 29 T cell receptor beta chains below were found in one sample sequenced in a study of shared clonotypes between healthy human individuals. Data came from immunoSEQ multiplex PCR; TCRdb stores just in-frame clones and leaves some out. The data contain about 700,000 clones, around 92% of them singletons. Naive CD8 populations comprised CD45RO-negative cells positively selected for CCR7, excluding terminally differentiated effector memory CD45RA+ cells. Sequenced: naive CD8+ T cells sorted from blood. The receptors derive from a man younger than 40 in good health.

CDR3 protein: CASSHTTSGAYNEQFF. CDR3 DNA sequence: TGTGCCAGCAGTCATACTACTAGCGGGGCCTACAATGAGCAGTTCTTC. The chain uses TRBV7-9 and TRBJ2-1, with 10 bases that match TRBD2. The trim removed 6 bases at V and 2 bases at J, leaving 7 bases unmatched. The CDR3 runs 16 residues. Germline V gives CDR1 SEHNR, CDR2 FQNEAQ (reference sequence). Looking up the rest from reference TRBV7-9 and TRBJ2-1 gives the full variable domain: DTGVSQNPRHKITKRGQNVTFRCDPISEHNRLYWYRQTLGQGPEFLTYFQNEAQLEKSRLLSDRFSAERPKGSFSTLEIQRTEQGDSAMYLCASSHTTSGAYNEQFFGPGTRLTVL.

The chain combines TRBV5-1 with TRBJ2-3; D gene unclear. The CDR3 spans 17 residues. Germline V gene lookup returns CDR1 SGHRS and CDR2 YFSETQ. V was cut by 4 bases and J by 5 bases, with 23 bases left in between. The CDR3 DNA sequence: TGCGCCAGCAGCGGATGGAGCCCGTCCCCCGTTGGAGATACGCAGTATTTT. Translated, it gives CASSGWSPSPVGDTQYF. The whole variable domain, remainder taken from reference TRBV5-1 and TRBJ2-3, is KAGVTQTPRYLIKTRGQQVTLSCSPISGHRSVSWYQQTPGQGLQFLFEYFSETQRNKGNFPGRFSGRQFSNSRSEMNVSTLELGDSALYLCASSGWSPSPVGDTQYFGPGTRLTVL.

This clone occurred once. This chain connects TRBV13 to TRBJ2-7, with 8 bases matching TRBD1. Per the germline V gene, CDR1 is PRHDT and CDR2 is FYEKMQ (reference sequence). With 0 bases clipped from V and 4 bases from J, the junction kept 5 bases outside the gene matches. The CDR3 sequence is 15 residues long. CDR3 in amino acids: CASSLGAGGLYEQYF. CDR3 nucleotides: TGTGCCAGCAGCTTAGGAGCAGGGGGCTTGTACGAGCAGTACTTC. Full variable domain (outside the CDR3, taken from reference TRBV13 and TRBJ2-7): AAGVIQSPRHLIKEKRETATLKCYPIPRHDTVYWYQQGPGQDPQFLISFYEKMQSDKGSIPDRFSAQQFSDYHSELNMSSLELGDSALYFCASSLGAGGLYEQYFGPGTRLTVT.

CDR3: CASRYYSYNEQFF. CDR3 DNA: TGTGCCAGCAGGTACTACTCGTACAATGAGCAGTTCTTC. The chain carries TRBV6-1 and TRBJ2-1; D remains unclear. CDR3 length: 13 amino acids. Germline CDR1 is MNHNS and CDR2 is SASEGT. V lost 6 bases, J lost 4 bases, and 10 bases lay in between.

The chain recombines TRBV5-4 with TRBJ2-2; 8 bases map to TRBD2. V shed 4 bases and J 2 bases; nucleotides not matched to a gene: 10. Germline V lookup: CDR1 SGHNT, CDR2 YYREEE (reference sequence). The CDR3 is 17 amino acids. This chain's CDR3 is CASSPGLAEVNTGELFF. CDR3 DNA sequence: TGTGCCAGCAGCCCCGGACTAGCAGAGGTCAACACCGGGGAGCTGTTTTTT.

To note about this clone: The junction departs from germline at one end; a sequencing error may be responsible. V is TRBV7-7 and J is TRBJ2-5; no firm D call. The CDR3 contains 13 residues. Germline values: CDR1 SSHAT, CDR2 FNYEAQ (reference sequence). CDR3 in amino acids: CASSNTYQETQYF. For the CDR3, the DNA is TGTGCTAGCAGCAATACATACCAAGAGACCCAGTACTTC.

The chain carries TRBV30 and TRBJ2-4; TRBD1 matches at 7 bases. Germline V gene sequence: CDR1 GTSNPN, CDR2 SVGIG (reference sequence). CDR3 length equals 14 residues. J gave up 6 bases and V 0 bases, and 5 bases lay outside the gene matches. The CDR3 is CAWSVGTEGNIQYF. CDR3 nucleotides: TGTGCCTGGAGTGTAGGGACAGAGGGAAACATTCAGTACTTC.

The J gene is TRBJ2-7, the V gene TRBV7-9; D unresolved. The length of the CDR3 is 13 residues. Trimming took off 5 bases at V and 1 base at J, with 9 bases between the two ends. Germline values: CDR1 SEHNR, CDR2 FQNEAQ (reference sequence). CDR3 sequence: CASSNVGSYEQYF. The CDR3 nucleotides are TGTGCCAGCAGCAACGTGGGGTCCTACGAGCAGTACTTC.

The table lists this clone with a count of one. Here the CDR3 DNA reads TGCGCCAGCAGCCTAACCAACACAGGATGGGGACCGGGACTAGGCTACGAGCAGTACTTC. Translated, it gives CASSLTNTGWGPGLGYEQYF. This chain links TRBV5-1 with TRBJ2-7; the match to TRBD2 covers 8 bases. From germline, CDR1 is SGHRS and CDR2 YFSETQ. The CDR3 totals 20 residues. V dropped 4 bases and J dropped 3; count of bases not matched to a gene: 24.

The V call is TRBV2, the J call TRBJ2-2, with a tentative D call TRBD1 (5 bases). V was shortened by 11 bases and J by 0 bases, with 13 bases between the two germline ends. Per the germline V gene, CDR1 is SNHLY and CDR2 is FYNNEI. This CDR3 comprises 14 residues. As DNA, the CDR3 is TGTGCCGGGGCCGGTTCCGCGAACACCGGGGAGCTGTTTTTT. Its protein product is CAGAGSANTGELFF.

The chain joins TRBV7-9 to TRBJ1-2; D is ambiguous. This CDR3 has 15 residues. V was shortened by 1 base and J by 7 bases, with 16 bases between the two germline ends. The germline gives CDR1 SEHNR, CDR2 FQNEAQ (reference sequence). The CDR3 region has the DNA TGTGCCAGCAGCTTAGGCGCCAGGCCCACAACTGGCTACACCTTC. It codes for CASSLGARPTTGYTF.

This chain connects TRBV29-1 to TRBJ2-1, with a possible D match to TRBD2 (5 bases). CDR1 and CDR2 (germline): SQVTM, ANQGSEA. This CDR3 has 15 amino acids. V was pared by 2 bases and J by 6 bases, with 17 bases between. CDR3: CSVELSSGEINEQFF. Here the CDR3 DNA reads TGCAGCGTTGAACTTTCAAGCGGAGAAATCAATGAGCAGTTCTTC.

V is TRBV9 and J is TRBJ2-2; D is unclear. This CDR3 has 15 amino acids. Deletions cut 0 bases from V and 5 bases from J, with 11 bases between. Germline CDR1 is SGDLS and CDR2 is YYNGEE. The CDR3 region is CASSVDGSLTGELFF. The CDR3 DNA reads TGTGCCAGCAGCGTAGACGGCAGTCTTACCGGGGAGCTGTTTTTT.

Here the CDR3 reads CASSPPTGGYEQYF. CDR3 in DNA: TGTGCCAGCAGTCCCCCAACAGGGGGCTATGAGCAGTACTTC. The rearrangement uses TRBV6-5 and TRBJ2-7, with 9 bases that match TRBD1. The CDR3 contains 14 residues. Unmatched junction bases numbered 9, after V lost 5 bases and J lost 7 bases. Germline assignment: CDR1 MNHEY and CDR2 SVGAGI.

This chain links TRBV27 with TRBJ2-7; 8 positions agree with TRBD2. This CDR3 region has 14 residues. Germline CDR1 and CDR2: MNHEY and SMNVEV (reference sequence). After removal of 6 bases from V and 1 base from J, the junction contained 5 bases not matched to a gene. CDR3 nucleotides: TGTGCCAGCAGGCCGGGACTAGGTTCCTACGAGCAGTACTTC. This translates into CASRPGLGSYEQYF.

CDR3 sequence (DNA): TGTGCCAGCAGTCCACTAACGGGACAGGGGCTTAGGAAAGCTTTCTTT. It is translated as CASSPLTGQGLRKAFF. The chain is built from TRBV7-9 and TRBJ1-1; 10 bases line up with TRBD1. There are 16 residues in the CDR3. CDR1 and CDR2 from the germline V gene are SEHNR and FQNEAQ (reference sequence). The V gene end was trimmed by 6 bases and the J gene end by 9 bases; junction bases not matched to a gene: 16.

This clone has just a few counts. J is TRBJ1-5 and V is TRBV28, with D uncertain. The CDR3 spans 12 residues. V lost 5 bases and J lost 9, with 11 bases in between. The germline V gene has CDR1 MDHEN and CDR2 SYDVKM. The CDR3 DNA reads TGTGCCAGCAGTGGTGCAATCACGCCCCAGCATTTT. Translated: CASSGAITPQHF.

In regard to this clone: A clone one base away is much larger, so this may be a read error. The J gene is TRBJ2-2, the V gene TRBV27; no reliable D call. The CDR3 totals 12 residues. Germline CDR1 is MNHEY and CDR2 is SMNVEV (reference sequence). V lost 1 base and J 6 bases, leaving 3 bases between the germline ends. The CDR3 spells CASSLYAGELFF. The CDR3 DNA is TGTGCCAGCAGTTTATACGCCGGGGAGCTGTTTTTT.

The chain uses TRBV11-2 and TRBJ1-1; no reliable D call. The CDR3 covers 13 residues. The germline V gene has CDR1 SGHAT and CDR2 FQNNGV. The V end was cut by 3 bases, the J end by 1 base, with 6 bases between. The CDR3: CASSFGGNTEAFF. The CDR3, as DNA: TGTGCCAGCAGCTTTGGCGGGAACACTGAAGCTTTCTTT.

This chain uses TRBV27 with TRBJ2-6; D is unclear. CDR1 and CDR2 from the germline V gene are MNHEY and SMNVEV (reference sequence). The CDR3 sequence is 15 residues long. The V end lost 3 bases, the J end lost 0 bases, and 6 bases lay between the germline ends. The CDR3 protein is CASSFNPSGANVLTF. The DNA for the CDR3 is TGTGCCAGCAGTTTTAACCCCTCTGGGGCCAACGTCCTGACTTTC.

The chain employs TRBV7-9 and TRBJ2-4; 8 bases line up with TRBD2. V dropped 5 bases and J dropped 5; count of bases not matched to a gene: 11. CDR3 length equals 16 residues. Germline CDR1 reads SEHNR; CDR2 reads FQNEAQ (reference sequence). The CDR3 protein is CASSPPGGTRQNIQYF. CDR3 nucleotide sequence: TGTGCCAGCAGCCCCCCCGGTGGGACTAGGCAAAACATTCAGTACTTC.

This sequence joins TRBV27 and TRBJ1-1; a possible D gene is TRBD1 (5 bases). Germline values: CDR1 MNHEY, CDR2 SMNVEV (reference sequence). This CDR3 is 14 amino acids long. Trimming left V 6 bases short and J 5 bases short, with 16 bases between. For the CDR3, the DNA is TGTGCCAGCAGGCCTCCAGGGCCTGGGACTGAAGCTTTCTTT. Protein product: CASRPPGPGTEAFF.

The V call is TRBV6-1, the J call TRBJ1-1; 12 nucleotides align to TRBD1. Germline V gene sequence: CDR1 MNHNS, CDR2 SASEGT. V lost 4 bases and J lost 4; bases outside the gene matches: 7. This CDR3 has 16 amino acids. CDR3 region: CASSGRDRGRGTEAFF. Here the CDR3 DNA reads TGTGCCAGCAGTGGGAGGGACAGGGGGCGCGGCACTGAAGCTTTCTTT.

The rearrangement joins TRBV7-8 to TRBJ1-1; 7 nucleotides agree with TRBD1. This CDR3 has 18 amino acids. The germline gives CDR1 SGHVS, CDR2 FQNEAQ. Trimming cost V 1 base and J 4 bases; bases outside gene matches: 15. CDR3 protein: CASSLEAGGIFQGTEAFF. The CDR3 DNA reads as TGTGCCAGCAGCTTAGAAGCAGGGGGTATCTTTCAAGGCACTGAAGCTTTCTTT.

This clone was observed a single time. The CDR3 sequence is CATGGVSSGGELFF. In nucleotides, the CDR3 is TGTGCCACTGGGGGCGTCTCCTCGGGCGGGGAGCTGTTTTTT. The J gene is TRBJ2-2, the V gene TRBV2; D possibly corresponds to TRBD1 (6 bases). This CDR3 is built from 14 residues. Trimming left V 10 bases short and J 7 bases short, with 19 bases between. CDR1 and CDR2 from the germline V gene are SNHLY and FYNNEI.

In nucleotides, the CDR3 is TGTGCCAGCAGCTTAGAAACAGGGTACGATGGCTACACCTTC. Its protein is CASSLETGYDGYTF. The V and J genes are TRBV13 and TRBJ1-2; D may be TRBD1 (6 bases). The V end lost 1 base, the J end lost 6 bases, and 12 bases lay between the germline ends. The CDR3 is made up of 14 amino acids. CDR1 is PRHDT and CDR2 is FYEKMQ in the germline V gene (reference sequence).

The V call is TRBV4-3, the J call TRBJ2-1; D unresolved. Trimming cost V 0 bases and J 8 bases, with 11 bases left between them. The CDR3 length is 14 residues. Germline V lookup: CDR1 LGHNA, CDR2 YSLEER. The CDR3 DNA is TGCGCCAGCAGCCAAGATATTGGGATCGATGAGCAGTTCTTC. Its protein is CASSQDIGIDEQFF.

V usage is TRBV28 and J usage is TRBJ1-5; D gene unclear. V was trimmed by 5 bases and J by 4 bases, leaving 12 bases between them. Germline V CDR1 and CDR2: MDHEN, SYDVKM. This CDR3 spans 14 amino acids. The CDR3 sequence: CASSPRGVNQPQHF. In nucleotides, the CDR3 is TGTGCCAGCAGTCCCCGAGGTGTTAATCAGCCCCAGCATTTT.

The chain carries TRBV29-1 and TRBJ1-2; 8 bases map to TRBD1. The CDR3 extends over 14 amino acids. The germline V gene has CDR1 SQVTM and CDR2 ANQGSEA. V was pared by 3 bases and J by 4 bases, with 7 bases of the junction left unmatched. This chain's CDR3 is CSVDRDRGSYGYTF. CDR3 DNA: TGCAGCGTTGACCGTGACAGGGGCTCCTATGGCTACACCTTC.